Listed here are 29 T cell receptor beta chains from one sample, sequenced in a study of blood T cell repertoires in COVID-19. Clones were sequenced by immunoSEQ multiplex PCR, and TCRdb holds only the in-frame ones, with some missing. The sample has about 94,000 clones, about 74% seen once. Input material: peripheral blood. The source is a man aged 65 to 85 with COVID-19, enrolled during active disease.

The chain links TRBV5-8 to TRBJ1-1; 8 positions agree with TRBD1. The CDR3 is 16 residues long. The germline gives CDR1 SGHTS, CDR2 YDEGEE. The V and J ends lost 3 bases and 6 bases, in that order; junction bases with no gene match: 13. The DNA of the CDR3 is TGTGCCAGCAGCTGGCCCCGGACAGGGAGAAACTCTGAAGCTTTCTTT. This encodes CASSWPRTGRNSEAFF.

This clone was counted a single time. The chain employs TRBV5-4 and TRBJ2-3, with a possible D match to TRBD2 (5 bases). V was shortened by 0 bases and J by 0 bases, with 11 bases between the two germline ends. Germline V lookup: CDR1 SGHNT, CDR2 YYREEE (reference sequence). This CDR3 is built from 16 residues. The CDR3 DNA follows: TGTGCCAGCAGCTTGGGTGCGGGCAGTAGCACAGATACGCAGTATTTT. Translating it yields CASSLGAGSSTDTQYF. Supplemented by reference TRBV5-4 and TRBJ2-3, the full variable domain reads ETGVTQSPTHLIKTRGQQVTLRCSSQSGHNTVSWYQQALGQGPQFIFQYYREEENGRGNFPPRFSGLQFPNYSSELNVNALELDDSALYLCASSLGAGSSTDTQYFGPGTRLTVL.

The rearrangement links TRBV6-2 or TRBV6-3 to TRBJ1-5; D may be TRBD1 (6 bases). The CDR3 consists of 16 residues. V shed 4 bases and J shed 4 bases, with 17 bases lying between them. The germline V gene has CDR1 MNHEY and CDR2 SVGEGT. CDR3 in DNA: TGTGCCAGCAGTTCACCCCGTGGGACACCGAATCAGCCCCAGCATTTT. This codes for CASSSPRGTPNQPQHF.

This clone has just one count. The V and J genes are TRBV18 and TRBJ2-1, with TRBD2 matching 9 bases. V lost 4 bases, J lost 6 bases, and 19 bases stayed unmatched. The CDR3 runs 19 residues. Germline CDR1 and CDR2: KGHSH and LQKENI. CDR3: CASSQSSGSLGLASNEQFF. CDR3 DNA sequence: TGTGCCAGCTCACAGTCTTCTGGGTCTTTGGGACTAGCAAGCAATGAGCAGTTCTTC.

The chain employs TRBV4-3 and TRBJ2-7; 10 bases map to TRBD2. This CDR3 is 17 amino acids long. The junction had 9 bases not matched to a gene; V was cut back by 1 base and J by 3 bases. Per the germline V gene, CDR1 is LGHNA and CDR2 is YSLEER. DNA of the CDR3: TGCGCCAGCAGCCAAGTATGGGAGGCTAGCGGGAGCTACGAGCAGTACTTC. Amino acid sequence: CASSQVWEASGSYEQYF.

The chain joins TRBV28 to TRBJ2-5; 8 nucleotides match TRBD1. Germline values: CDR1 MDHEN, CDR2 SYDVKM. The ends lost 7 bases at V and 0 bases at J; junction bases unmatched: 10. This CDR3 is built from 16 residues. The CDR3 loop is CASNINGQGNQETQYF. For the CDR3, the DNA is TGTGCCAGCAATATCAATGGACAGGGTAACCAAGAGACCCAGTACTTC.

The chain links TRBV5-1 to TRBJ2-7; 7 nucleotides agree with TRBD1. CDR1 and CDR2 from the germline V gene are SGHRS and YFSETQ. The CDR3 is 15 amino acids. The junction had 10 bases not matched to a gene; V was cut back by 5 bases and J by 2 bases. CDR3 sequence (DNA): TGCGCCAGCAGAACCACGACAGGGCCAACCTACGAGCAGTACTTC. This sequence encodes CASRTTTGPTYEQYF.

This clone was detected ten times or more. The V call is TRBV5-4, the J call TRBJ2-1; TRBD2 aligns across 10 bases. From germline, CDR1 is SGHNT and CDR2 YYREEE (reference sequence). Trimming at V came to 0 bases and at J to 9 bases, leaving 9 bases not matched to a gene. This CDR3 is 16 amino acids long. The DNA of the CDR3 is TGTGCCAGCAGCTTGGGTGGACTAAGCGGGAGGGTTGAGCAGTTCTTC. Translated: CASSLGGLSGRVEQFF.

The chain links TRBV13 to TRBJ2-2; TRBD2 matches 9 bases. Germline trimming cut 5 bases from V and 2 bases from J; bases unmatched to any gene: 6. The CDR3 has 16 amino acids. CDR1 is PRHDT and CDR2 is FYEKMQ in the germline V gene (reference sequence). The CDR3 is CASSPGTSRNTGELFF. CDR3 nucleotide sequence: TGTGCCAGCAGCCCTGGGACTAGCCGTAACACCGGGGAGCTGTTTTTT.

The chain combines TRBV3-1 (or the pseudogene TRBV3-2) with TRBJ1-5; 8 nucleotides match TRBD1. Germline V lookup: CDR1 LGHDT, CDR2 YNNKEL (reference sequence). With V trimmed by 4 bases and J by 0 bases, 2 bases remained unmatched. The CDR3 runs to 15 residues. The CDR3 reads CASSPDRASNQPQHF. DNA of the CDR3: TGTGCCAGCAGCCCGGACAGGGCTAGCAATCAGCCCCAGCATTTT.

V is TRBV7-8 and J is TRBJ2-2, with D possibly TRBD2 on 5 matching bases. Germline assignment: CDR1 SGHVS and CDR2 FQNEAQ. The CDR3 is 15 residues long. V was shortened by 4 bases and J by 5 bases, with 14 bases between the two germline ends. CDR3 nucleotide sequence: TGTGCCAGCAGCTCTTTGGGAGAAGGAACCGGGGAGCTGTTTTTT. Translating gives CASSSLGEGTGELFF.

The chain uses TRBV5-1 and TRBJ2-5; TRBD2 agrees at 7 bases. The CDR3 consists of 17 residues. The V gene's germline CDR1 is SGHRS and CDR2 YFSETQ. V shed 0 bases and J 0 bases; nucleotides not matched to a gene: 8. The chain's CDR3 is CASSLVPAGSYQETQYF. The DNA of the CDR3 is TGCGCCAGCAGCTTGGTACCAGCGGGATCATACCAAGAGACCCAGTACTTC.

The chain carries TRBV15 and TRBJ2-2; 8 bases are shared with TRBD2. The length of the CDR3 is 19 residues. The trim removed 5 bases at V and 1 base at J, leaving 15 bases unmatched. Looked up from germline, CDR1 is LNHNV and CDR2 is YYDKDF (reference sequence). CDR3 sequence (DNA): TGTGCCACCAGCCGACCCTATTCGTCGGGACTAGTGAACACCGGGGAGCTGTTTTTT. Protein product: CATSRPYSSGLVNTGELFF.

The genes are TRBV21-1 and TRBJ2-7; the D call in the table, TRBD1, was not verified against the DNA. TRBV21-1 corresponds to a pseudogene. The CDR3 runs to 20 residues. In DNA form, the CDR3 reads TGTGCCAGCAGCAAAGTTTTATTGTCTCTAGGGGCCCCCCACTCCTACGAGCAGTACTTC. The encoded protein is CASSKVLLSLGAPHSYEQYF.

The V call is TRBV2, the J call TRBJ1-6, with TRBD1 as a possible D gene (6 bases). The germline V and J ends were trimmed by 6 bases and 10 bases, with 13 bases remaining between them. This CDR3 is built from 13 residues. Germline assignment: CDR1 SNHLY and CDR2 FYNNEI. In DNA form, the CDR3 reads TGTGCCAGCAGCCCAGGGGTTCGATCACCCCTCCACTTT. Translated, it gives CASSPGVRSPLHF.

This clone was detected only a few times. The same CDR3 can be traced to other DNA sequences in this sample. V is TRBV11-2 and J is TRBJ1-1; D gene unclear. There are 14 residues in the CDR3. Germline CDR1 is SGHAT and CDR2 is FQNNGV. V lost 1 base and J 1 base, leaving 7 bases between the germline ends. CDR3 DNA: TGTGCCAGCAGCTTAGGAAGAGGGAACACTGAAGCTTTCTTT. Translating it yields CASSLGRGNTEAFF.

V gene TRBV19 combines with J gene TRBJ1-4, with 9 bases aligning to TRBD1. The length of the CDR3 is 15 residues. Germline CDR1 and CDR2: LNHDA and SQIVND (reference sequence). Trimming at V came to 5 bases and at J to 6 bases, leaving 7 bases not matched to a gene. The CDR3 nucleotides read TGTGCCAGTAGTGGAATGACAGGGGGTGATGAAAAACTGTTTTTT. Translating it yields CASSGMTGGDEKLFF.

The rearrangement joins TRBV4-1 to TRBJ2-1, with D possibly TRBD2 on 5 matching bases. This CDR3 is 15 amino acids long. Looked up from germline, CDR1 is MGHRA and CDR2 is YSYEKL. V lost 3 bases, J lost 2 bases, and 11 bases lay in between. The DNA of the CDR3 is TGCGCCAGCAGCCAGACCCACGGGGCCTACAATGAGCAGTTCTTC. This codes for CASSQTHGAYNEQFF.

The chain uses TRBV6-1 and TRBJ2-2; 9 bases are a match to TRBD2. V was clipped by 0 bases and J by 1 base; unmatched bases: 12. CDR1 is MNHNS and CDR2 is SASEGT in the germline V gene. The CDR3 contains 20 residues. The chain's CDR3 is CASSEALRGGRAMNTGELFF. The CDR3 DNA reads as TGTGCCAGCAGTGAAGCGCTTCGAGGCGGGAGGGCCATGAACACCGGGGAGCTGTTTTTT.

The V call is TRBV7-8, the J call TRBJ2-4; the D gene is possibly TRBD2 (5 bases). CDR3 length equals 15 residues. Germline CDR1 reads SGHVS; CDR2 reads FQNEAQ. Trimming pared 5 bases from V and 6 bases from J, leaving 17 bases between. Written as DNA, the CDR3 is TGTGCCAGCAGCCGAGATGGGGTAGCGAGAAACATTCAGTACTTC. This encodes CASSRDGVARNIQYF. Supplemented by reference TRBV7-8 and TRBJ2-4, the full variable domain reads GAGVSQSPRYKVAKRGQDVALRCDPISGHVSLFWYQQALGQGPEFLTYFQNEAQLDKSGLPSDRFFAERPEGSVSTLKIQRTQQEDSAVYLCASSRDGVARNIQYFGAGTRLSVL.

This clone has only one observation. This chain joins TRBV6-5 and TRBJ2-1; 7 bases line up with TRBD2. CDR1 and CDR2 from the germline V gene are MNHEY and SVGAGI. The CDR3 spans 15 residues. The trim removed 2 bases at V and 10 bases at J, leaving 11 bases unmatched. This chain's CDR3 is CASSYLAGVIREQFF. As DNA, the CDR3 is TGTGCCAGCAGTTACCTGGCGGGAGTCATCAGGGAGCAGTTCTTC.

The CDR3 loop reads CASSSGQPRSLHF. The CDR3 nucleotides read TGTGCCAGCAGTTCGGGACAACCGAGAAGTCTCCACTTT. The V gene is TRBV6-2 or TRBV6-3, the J gene TRBJ1-6, with D perhaps TRBD1 (6 bases). The CDR3 has 13 residues. Germline assignment: CDR1 MNHEY and CDR2 SVGEGT. V was trimmed by 4 bases and J by 16 bases, leaving 17 bases between them.

This chain links TRBV10-3 with TRBJ2-5, with 8 bases lining up with TRBD2. This CDR3 contains 15 residues. Germline loops: CDR1 ENHRY, CDR2 SYGVKD. Trimming cost V 8 bases and J 1 base; bases outside gene matches: 9. The CDR3 coding sequence is TGTGCCATCGCACCGTCTAGCGGGCGCCAAGAGACCCAGTACTTC. Residues: CAIAPSSGRQETQYF.

The chain couples TRBV5-1 to TRBJ2-5; D is unclear. The CDR3 totals 16 residues. Per the germline V gene, CDR1 is SGHRS and CDR2 is YFSETQ. Deletions cut 0 bases from V and 1 base from J, with 13 bases between. CDR3 in DNA: TGCGCCAGCAGCTTGGCCCTCACGGCAGGCCAAGAGACCCAGTACTTC. Translated, it gives CASSLALTAGQETQYF. The full variable domain, completed using reference TRBV5-1 and TRBJ2-5, is KAGVTQTPRYLIKTRGQQVTLSCSPISGHRSVSWYQQTPGQGLQFLFEYFSETQRNKGNFPGRFSGRQFSNSRSEMNVSTLELGDSALYLCASSLALTAGQETQYFGPGTRLLVL.

This clone was counted a few times. The chain has TRBV7-9 and TRBJ2-3, with D perhaps TRBD2 (5 bases). This CDR3 region has 15 residues. The germline CDR1 and CDR2 sequences are SEHNR and FQNEAQ (reference sequence). V gave up 1 base and J gave up 0 bases, with 8 bases separating them. As DNA, the CDR3 is TGTGCCAGCAGCTTAGTCGGAGGTAGCACAGATACGCAGTATTTT. The encoded protein is CASSLVGGSTDTQYF.

The V gene is TRBV27, the J gene TRBJ2-7; 8 nucleotides line up with TRBD2. Germline V gene data show CDR1 as MNHEY and CDR2 as SMNVEV (reference sequence). The V gene end was trimmed by 6 bases and the J gene end by 3 bases; junction bases not matched to a gene: 7. The CDR3 spans 14 residues. This CDR3 is CASSLRTSSYEQYF. The DNA of the CDR3 is TGTGCCAGCAGCTTACGGACTAGCAGCTACGAGCAGTACTTC.

This chain connects TRBV3-1 (or the pseudogene TRBV3-2) to TRBJ2-3; tentatively, D is TRBD2 (5 bases). The CDR3 consists of 14 residues. V was pared by 6 bases and J by 2 bases, with 12 bases between. Germline lookup yields CDR1 LGHDT and CDR2 YNNKEL (reference sequence). CDR3 loop: CASRELGNTDTQYF. CDR3 in DNA: TGTGCCAGCAGGGAACTAGGGAACACAGATACGCAGTATTTT.

The table lists this clone with a count of one. This chain connects TRBV7-9 to TRBJ2-7, with 10 bases identical to TRBD2. The CDR3 extends over 15 amino acids. The J segment lost 6 bases and the V segment lost 3 bases, leaving 8 bases of the junction unmatched. Looked up from germline, CDR1 is SEHNR and CDR2 is FQNEAQ (reference sequence). The CDR3 region is CASSFLAGASAEQYF. The CDR3 bases are TGTGCCAGCAGCTTCCTAGCGGGAGCATCTGCCGAGCAGTACTTC.

The V gene is TRBV7-6, the J gene TRBJ2-2, with TRBD2 identical over 7 bases. The V gene end was trimmed by 4 bases and the J gene end by 7 bases; junction bases not matched to a gene: 15. The CDR3 totals 17 residues. Germline V gene lookup returns CDR1 SGHVS and CDR2 FNYEAQ. In nucleotides, the CDR3 is TGTGCCAGCAGCTCATACCCTTTCGCGGGAGACGGCGGGGAGCTGTTTTTT. Translated, it gives CASSSYPFAGDGGELFF.